This T cell receptor beta chain appears in the sequencing data of a study of tumor-infiltrating lymphocytes in primary liver carcinoma. With around 500 ng total RNA as template and a constant-region primer, TCR beta cDNA was made. Construction of TCR beta libraries relied on three successive nested multiplex PCR rounds employing slightly modified ARM-PCR. Researchers ran the first two PCR rounds for roughly 11 cycles each with TRBV1-TRBV30 forward primers and a C-beta reverse primer. From the multiplex PCR reads, TCRdb called clonotypes with MiXCR, one entry per CDR3 protein. The sample shows 300,000 to 350,000 distinct CDR3 sequences, around 60% of them seen only once. Out of unsorted whole blood came the blood RNA, and germline DNA was extracted as well. The V end was cut by 8 bases, the J end by 3 bases, with 17 bases between. The CDR3 is made up of 14 amino acids. Germline values: CDR1 SNHLY, CDR2 FYNNEI.

In regard to this clonotype: Its target is not known.

Study-wide points: Blood fell significantly below tumors in its top-250-clone fraction (p = 0.039).

Material: peripheral blood. This TCR was sampled from a middle-aged man with primary liver carcinoma and hepatitis B virus infection. The chain is built from TRBV2 and TRBJ2-7, with D perhaps TRBD2 (6 bases). CDR3 coding DNA: TGTGCCAGCGGGGGGACTGGCCGAAGCTACGAGCAGTACTTC. Its translation: CASGGTGRSYEQYF. The full variable domain, completed using reference TRBV2 and TRBJ2-7, is EPEVTQTPSHQVTQMGQEVILRCVPISNHLYFYWYRQILGQKVEFLVSFYNNEISEKSEIFDDQFSVERPDGSNFTLKIRSTKLEDSAMYFCASGGTGRSYEQYFGPGTRLTVT.